These 23 T cell receptor beta chains share one sample of origin, sequenced in a study of blood T cell repertoires in COVID-19. The method was immunoSEQ multiplex PCR; TCRdb's version includes in-frame clones alone and lacks a portion of them. The sample lists fewer than 650,000 clones, approximately 91% occurring once. Sequencing input: peripheral blood. Receptors originate from a woman in her forties or fifties with COVID-19, enrolled during active disease.

The chain links TRBV20-1 to TRBJ1-2; the match to TRBD1 covers 7 bases. V lost 3 bases and J lost 5; bases outside the gene matches: 12. Looked up from germline, CDR1 is DFQATT and CDR2 is SNEGSKA (reference sequence). This CDR3 is built from 15 residues. The CDR3 DNA sequence: TGCAGTGCTAGTCCTACAGGGGATCTTCCTTATGGCTACACCTTC. Translating gives CSASPTGDLPYGYTF.

The chain recombines TRBV29-1 with TRBJ1-1, with D unclear. Germline-derived CDR1 and CDR2 are SQVTM and ANQGSEA. Trimming removed 6 bases from V and 5 bases from J, with 10 bases in between. The CDR3 is 11 residues long. Here the CDR3 reads CSVHAGTEAFF. The CDR3 DNA reads as TGCAGCGTCCACGCGGGGACTGAAGCTTTCTTT.

CDR3 in DNA: TGTGCCAGCAGTTACTCGAATACGGACTCTGAAGCTTTCTTT. Translation: CASSYSNTDSEAFF. The chain couples TRBV6-5 to TRBJ1-1, with D unclear. Germline values: CDR1 MNHEY, CDR2 SVGAGI. This CDR3 comprises 14 residues. Trimming stripped 0 bases from V and 6 bases from J, with 11 bases between.

This sequence joins TRBV20-1 and TRBJ1-1, with D possibly matching TRBD1 (5 bases). Trimming cost V 6 bases and J 7 bases, with 12 bases left between them. CDR3 length: 11 residues. From germline, CDR1 is DFQATT and CDR2 SNEGSKA (reference sequence). The CDR3 coding sequence is TGCAGTGCGGACATGGAGGGTGAAGCTTTCTTT. As protein: CSADMEGEAFF.

In this sample, this clone turned up a few times. The CDR3 spells CASSFEQGGQPQHF. The CDR3, as DNA: TGCGCCAGCAGCTTCGAACAGGGTGGCCAGCCCCAGCATTTT. This sequence joins TRBV5-1 and TRBJ1-5; D might be TRBD1 (6 bases). The CDR3 has 14 amino acids. The ends were cut back, 2 bases at V and 7 bases at J, with 13 bases in the middle. CDR1 is SGHRS and CDR2 is YFSETQ in the germline V gene.

Written as DNA, the CDR3 is TGTGCCAGCAGGGCCGGGACAGGGTATTCTGTCACTGAAGCTTTCTTT. This sequence encodes CASRAGTGYSVTEAFF. V is TRBV5-4 and J is TRBJ1-1, with 9 nucleotides matching TRBD1. The CDR3 consists of 16 residues. Trimming at V came to 5 bases and at J to 4 bases, leaving 12 bases not matched to a gene. Germline loops: CDR1 SGHNT, CDR2 YYREEE (reference sequence).

This clone appeared a few times. The chain employs TRBV30 and TRBJ2-2; D possibly corresponds to TRBD1 (5 bases). Trimming took 1 base from V and 7 from J, leaving 10 bases between them. This CDR3 is built from 13 residues. Germline CDR1 and CDR2: GTSNPN and SVGIG (reference sequence). CDR3 sequence (DNA): TGTGCCTGGAGTGGGGCGCAGGGCGGGGAGCTGTTTTTT. This encodes CAWSGAQGGELFF.

The rearrangement links TRBV13 to TRBJ2-3, with 9 nucleotides matching TRBD2. Germline CDR1 reads PRHDT; CDR2 reads FYEKMQ (reference sequence). CDR3 length: 16 amino acids. Losses at the gene ends were 5 bases for V and 2 bases for J; bases not matched to a gene: 8. As DNA, the CDR3 is TGTGCCAGCAGCCGGAGCAGCGGGGGGTACACAGATACGCAGTATTTT. Encoded protein: CASSRSSGGYTDTQYF.

The V gene is TRBV9, the J gene TRBJ2-3, with 9 nucleotides matching TRBD1. The germline V gene has CDR1 SGDLS and CDR2 YYNGEE. V lost 3 bases and J lost 1; bases outside the gene matches: 9. The CDR3 has 17 residues. The CDR3: CASSATGGGFGTDTQYF. DNA for the CDR3: TGTGCCAGCAGCGCAACAGGGGGCGGGTTCGGCACAGATACGCAGTATTTT.

CDR3 sequence: CASSSQGADNSPLHF. The CDR3 coding sequence is TGTGCCAGCAGCTCCCAGGGGGCGGATAATTCACCCCTCCACTTT. J is TRBJ1-6 and V is TRBV5-4, with TRBD1 matching over 8 bases. V was clipped by 3 bases and J by 5 bases; unmatched bases: 4. Germline assignment: CDR1 SGHNT and CDR2 YYREEE (reference sequence). CDR3 length equals 15 residues.

The chain combines TRBV10-3 with TRBJ2-5; 9 nucleotides agree with TRBD2. The CDR3 loop spans 14 amino acids. V shed 5 bases and J 3 bases; nucleotides not matched to a gene: 4. Per the germline V gene, CDR1 is ENHRY and CDR2 is SYGVKD. The CDR3, as DNA: TGTGCCATCAGTCCGCGGGGGGGTGAAGAGACCCAGTACTTC. Amino acids: CAISPRGGEETQYF.

V and J are TRBV25-1 and TRBJ2-2, with a weak D call TRBD2 (6 bases). From germline, CDR1 is MGHDK and CDR2 SYGVNS. There are 14 residues in the CDR3. V dropped 5 bases and J dropped 4 bases, with 11 bases sitting between them. The CDR3 DNA reads as TGTGCCAGCAGTTTCGCGGGATCCACCGGGGAGCTGTTTTTT. Amino acids: CASSFAGSTGELFF.

The rearrangement joins TRBV5-1 to TRBJ2-7; possibly TRBD1 for D (6 bases). V was clipped by 3 bases and J by 0 bases, with 10 bases between them. The CDR3 covers 14 residues. Germline CDR1 SGHRS, CDR2 YFSETQ. The CDR3 bases are TGCGCCAGCAGCTCCGACAGGATCTCCTACGAGCAGTACTTC. It codes for CASSSDRISYEQYF. Complete variable domain (other parts from reference TRBV5-1 and TRBJ2-7): KAGVTQTPRYLIKTRGQQVTLSCSPISGHRSVSWYQQTPGQGLQFLFEYFSETQRNKGNFPGRFSGRQFSNSRSEMNVSTLELGDSALYLCASSSDRISYEQYFGPGTRLTVT.

V usage is TRBV6-6 and J usage is TRBJ1-2; 7 nucleotides line up with TRBD1. V was pared by 4 bases and J by 6 bases, with 8 bases of the junction left unmatched. The V gene's germline CDR1 is MNHNY and CDR2 SVGAGI (reference sequence). CDR3 length equals 14 residues. The DNA for the CDR3 is TGTGCCAGCAGTTCACTTCGACAGGGTGATGGCTACACCTTC. Translation gives CASSSLRQGDGYTF.

This chain joins TRBV4-2 and TRBJ2-7; D is ambiguous. The germline CDR1 and CDR2 sequences are LGHNA and YNFKEQ. CDR3 length equals 15 residues. Trimming took 1 base from V and 0 from J, leaving 10 bases between them. CDR3 nucleotide sequence: TGTGCCAGCAGCCAAGTCATCGGGTTCTCCTACGAGCAGTACTTC. Its protein product is CASSQVIGFSYEQYF.

There are a few counts of this clone. J is TRBJ1-3 and V is TRBV15, with a tentative D call TRBD1 (6 bases). The CDR3 loop spans 17 amino acids. The V and J ends lost 3 bases and 1 base respectively, with 16 bases between them. CDR1 is LNHNV and CDR2 is YYDKDF in the germline V gene (reference sequence). The CDR3 loop reads CATSSRLQGGSGNTIYF. The DNA for the CDR3 is TGTGCCACCAGCAGCAGATTACAGGGCGGGTCTGGAAACACCATATATTTT.

A single count supports this clone. CDR3 nucleotide sequence: TGTGCCAGCAGCCCACAAGGGGGCTCTGGAAACACCATATATTTT. This gives the protein CASSPQGGSGNTIYF. The chain couples TRBV7-2 to TRBJ1-3; weak D call: TRBD1 (6 bases). The CDR3 is made up of 15 amino acids. Germline CDR1 SGHTA, CDR2 FQGNSA. The V end was cut by 5 bases, the J end by 0 bases, with 11 bases between.

The chain is built from TRBV11-2 and TRBJ1-1, with D unclear. The CDR3 consists of 13 residues. V lost 7 bases, J lost 4 bases, and 13 bases lay in between. Germline V gene data show CDR1 as SGHAT and CDR2 as FQNNGV. In DNA form, the CDR3 reads TGTGCCAGCAAACCCATTATCGGCACTGAAGCTTTCTTT. This encodes CASKPIIGTEAFF.

V and J are TRBV7-2 and TRBJ2-6, with a tentative D call TRBD2 (6 bases). V lost 5 bases and J 1 base, leaving 18 bases between the germline ends. From germline, CDR1 is SGHTA and CDR2 FQGNSA. CDR3 length: 18 amino acids. CDR3 sequence reads: CASSPGKGLLSGANVLTF. The CDR3 DNA is TGTGCCAGCAGCCCTGGGAAGGGACTTCTTTCTGGGGCCAACGTCCTGACTTTC.

V gene TRBV28 combines with J gene TRBJ2-5; possible D gene TRBD2, 6 bases. The CDR3 totals 10 residues. Germline CDR1 is MDHEN and CDR2 is SYDVKM. Trimming removed 11 bases at V and 5 bases at J, with 9 bases between. CDR3 DNA: TGTGCCTGGGGGGAGGAGACCCAGTACTTC. Translated: CAWGEETQYF.

The gene calls are TRBV28 and TRBJ2-3; 9 bases align to TRBD2. Germline V gene sequence: CDR1 MDHEN, CDR2 SYDVKM. The CDR3 contains 14 residues. V dropped 6 bases and J dropped 4; count of bases not matched to a gene: 5. The CDR3 loop is CASSRSGGPDTQYF. In nucleotides, the CDR3 is TGTGCCAGCAGCCGTAGCGGGGGACCAGATACGCAGTATTTT.

J is TRBJ1-5 and V is TRBV6-5, with D perhaps matching TRBD1 (5 bases). Germline assignment: CDR1 MNHEY and CDR2 SVGAGI. The CDR3 covers 13 residues. V lost 0 bases and J lost 7, with 7 bases in between. The CDR3 protein is CASSYSWGQPQHF. For the CDR3, the DNA is TGTGCCAGCAGTTACTCATGGGGCCAGCCCCAGCATTTT.

The V call is TRBV27, the J call TRBJ1-1, with D perhaps TRBD1 (5 bases). The V gene's germline CDR1 is MNHEY and CDR2 SMNVEV (reference sequence). The CDR3 spans 14 residues. Trimming cost V 0 bases and J 1 base, with 6 bases left between them. The chain's CDR3 is CASSLSRGNTEAFF. CDR3 DNA sequence: TGTGCCAGCAGTTTATCTAGGGGGAACACTGAAGCTTTCTTT.